This TCR beta chain derives from a study of OX40 agonist ivuxolimab in advanced cancers. Study-wide background: An agonistic anti-OX40 (CD134) antibody, ivuxolimab, was used to treat the patients.

Libraries were prepared by immunoSEQ multiplex PCR; TCRdb keeps only in-frame clonotypes and omits some of them. Found here are 92,000 or so clones, under 85% of them singletons; the top ten hold under 7%. General study results and limits: Expanded clones were, on average, more numerous in CD8+ T cells than in CD4+.

To note about this clone: The antigen is undetermined.

Sampling times: baseline, cycle 4 day 1, cycle 7 day 1. The CDR3 totals 12 residues. Germline lookup yields CDR1 LGHNT and CDR2 FRNRAP. V lost 6 bases and J lost 6, with 12 bases in between. This receptor was obtained from an adult with an advanced solid tumor such as melanoma, head and neck, liver or kidney cancer. The material sequenced was CD4+ or CD8+ T cells sorted from blood, taken in a trial of the OX40 agonist ivuxolimab. The chain has TRBV12-5 and TRBJ2-7, with D uncertain. This chain's CDR3 is CASGYTASEQYF. In DNA, the CDR3 is TGTGCTAGTGGATACACCGCCTCCGAGCAGTACTTC.